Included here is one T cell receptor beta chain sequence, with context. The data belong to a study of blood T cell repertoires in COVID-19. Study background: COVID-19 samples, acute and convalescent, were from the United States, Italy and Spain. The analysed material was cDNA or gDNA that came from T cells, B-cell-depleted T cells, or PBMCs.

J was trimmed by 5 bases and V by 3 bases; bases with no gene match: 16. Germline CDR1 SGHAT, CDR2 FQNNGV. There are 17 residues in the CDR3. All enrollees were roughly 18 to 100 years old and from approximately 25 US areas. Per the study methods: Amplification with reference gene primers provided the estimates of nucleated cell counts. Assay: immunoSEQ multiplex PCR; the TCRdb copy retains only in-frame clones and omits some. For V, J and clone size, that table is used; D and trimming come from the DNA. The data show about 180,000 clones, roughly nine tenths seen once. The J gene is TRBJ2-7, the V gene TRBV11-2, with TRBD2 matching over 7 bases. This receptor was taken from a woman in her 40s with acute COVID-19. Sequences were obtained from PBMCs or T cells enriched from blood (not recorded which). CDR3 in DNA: TGTGCCAGCAGCTTTCTTGGTAATGGACTAGACCTTGACGAGCAGTACTTC. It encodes CASSFLGNGLDLDEQYF.